Shown below are 30 T cell receptor beta chains from a single sample sequenced in a study of control samples from healthy donors and cancer patients. This table comes from immunoSEQ multiplex PCR, and its TCRdb copy is limited to in-frame clones, with some not included. The sample lists around 93,000 clones, 88% seen once, with 11% to 15% in the top ten. Sequencing used blood. The receptors come from a man aged 25 to 45 in good health.

The V call is TRBV24-1, the J call TRBJ2-1; 8 nucleotides agree with TRBD2. The V segment lost 6 bases and the J segment 10 bases; nucleotides outside the gene matches: 10. From germline, CDR1 is KGHDR and CDR2 SFDVKD. This CDR3 spans 14 amino acids. In DNA form, the CDR3 reads TGTGCCACCAGTCCCGGGACTAGGGACTCCGAGCAGTTCTTC. Translation: CATSPGTRDSEQFF.

The V gene is TRBV7-3, the J gene TRBJ2-2, with a possible D match to TRBD2 (6 bases). The V gene's germline CDR1 is SGHTA and CDR2 FQGTGA. V lost 5 bases and J lost 5, with 15 bases in between. The CDR3 is 15 residues long. Here the CDR3 reads CASSPADYLTGELFF. DNA of the CDR3: TGTGCCAGCAGCCCCGCGGACTATCTAACCGGGGAGCTGTTTTTT.

This chain connects TRBV7-9 to TRBJ2-1; the D is unclear. CDR1 and CDR2 (germline): SEHNR, FQNEAQ (reference sequence). The V end was cut by 0 bases, the J end by 9 bases, with 9 bases between. The CDR3 consists of 13 residues. The CDR3 spells CASSLAVISEQFF. The CDR3 DNA reads TGTGCCAGCAGCTTAGCGGTAATCAGTGAGCAGTTCTTC.

The chain has TRBV5-1 and TRBJ2-3; no clear D. The CDR3 sequence is 12 residues long. Germline assignment: CDR1 SGHRS and CDR2 YFSETQ. V shed 4 bases and J shed 6 bases, with 9 bases lying between them. The CDR3 reads CASSGALDTQYF. The CDR3, as DNA: TGCGCCAGCAGCGGAGCCCTGGATACGCAGTATTTT. The variable domain in full, completed from reference TRBV5-1 and TRBJ2-3, reads KAGVTQTPRYLIKTRGQQVTLSCSPISGHRSVSWYQQTPGQGLQFLFEYFSETQRNKGNFPGRFSGRQFSNSRSEMNVSTLELGDSALYLCASSGALDTQYFGPGTRLTVL.

The rearrangement joins TRBV4-2 to TRBJ2-7, with D possibly matching TRBD2 (6 bases). V gave up 5 bases and J gave up 6 bases, with 23 bases separating them. The germline gives CDR1 LGHNA, CDR2 YNFKEQ. This CDR3 is built from 16 residues. The CDR3 DNA is TGTGCCAGCAGCTCCATTCTGGCCAGCGGGTTTGCCGAGCAGTACTTC. Its protein product is CASSSILASGFAEQYF.

The genes are TRBV27 and TRBJ1-4; 8 bases line up with TRBD1. The CDR3 runs to 16 residues. V shed 5 bases, J shed 4 bases, and the junction held 9 bases outside the gene matches. Germline loops: CDR1 MNHEY, CDR2 SMNVEV (reference sequence). In DNA form, the CDR3 reads TGTGCCAGCAGTATACCCAGGGGGCGAGATAATGAAAAACTGTTTTTT. This codes for CASSIPRGRDNEKLFF. Full variable domain (rest looked up from reference TRBV27 and TRBJ1-4): EAQVTQNPRYLITVTGKKLTVTCSQNMNHEYMSWYRQDPGLGLRQIYYSMNVEVTDKGDVPEGYKVSRKEKRNFPLILESPSPNQTSLYFCASSIPRGRDNEKLFFGSGTQLSVL.

As regards this clone: A junction boundary mismatches the germline segment, possibly from a read error. The chain recombines TRBV11-2 with TRBJ1-2; D possibly corresponds to TRBD1 (5 bases). Per the germline V gene, CDR1 is SGHAT and CDR2 is FQNNGV. There are 13 residues in the CDR3. The CDR3 reads CASSLEGRVGYTF. The CDR3 DNA follows: TGTGCCAGCAGCCTAGAAGGCAGGGTTGGCTACACCTTC. The full variable domain, rest sourced from reference TRBV11-2 and TRBJ1-2, is EAGVAQSPRYKIIEKRQSVAFWCNPISGHATLYWYQQILGQGPKLLIQFQNNGVVDDSQLPKDRFSAERLKGVDSTLKIQPAKLEDSAVYLCASSLEGRVGYTFGSGTRLTVV.

This sequence joins TRBV2 and TRBJ2-7; no definite D call. The CDR3 spans 15 residues. V shed 3 bases and J shed 3 bases, with 15 bases lying between them. Germline V CDR1 and CDR2: SNHLY, FYNNEI. CDR3: CASSDGVAPVYEQYF. For the CDR3, the DNA is TGTGCCAGCAGTGATGGGGTAGCCCCTGTCTACGAGCAGTACTTC.

The chain joins TRBV11-3 to TRBJ2-3; the match to TRBD1 covers 9 bases. The CDR3 is 14 amino acids. Trimming at V came to 5 bases and at J to 3 bases, leaving 3 bases not matched to a gene. The germline gives CDR1 SGHNT, CDR2 YENEEA. CDR3 DNA: TGTGCCAGCAGCCTGGGACAGGGAACAGATACGCAGTATTTT. It specifies CASSLGQGTDTQYF.

V usage is TRBV27 and J usage is TRBJ2-1, with 10 bases that match TRBD2. This CDR3 has 18 amino acids. The junction had 13 bases not matched to a gene; V was cut back by 4 bases and J by 4 bases. The germline V gene encodes CDR1 MNHEY and CDR2 SMNVEV (reference sequence). The CDR3 DNA is TGTGCCAGCAGTTCCCGGCTAGCGGGAGAGGTATATTACAATGAGCAGTTCTTC. Translating it yields CASSSRLAGEVYYNEQFF.

The rearrangement links TRBV28 to TRBJ2-1, with 8 bases fitting TRBD2. Germline loops: CDR1 MDHEN, CDR2 SYDVKM. With 5 bases clipped from V and 0 bases from J, the junction kept 9 bases outside the gene matches. The CDR3 has 17 amino acids. The CDR3 coding sequence is TGTGCCAGCAGTGGGGATTTGGCGGGAGGCTCCTACAATGAGCAGTTCTTC. Protein: CASSGDLAGGSYNEQFF.

This sequence joins TRBV5-1 and TRBJ2-2; the match to TRBD1 covers 8 bases. V dropped 3 bases and J dropped 1; count of bases not matched to a gene: 8. The germline CDR1 and CDR2 sequences are SGHRS and YFSETQ. The CDR3 is 17 residues long. CDR3 sequence reads: CASSWGPGQENTGELFF. DNA of the CDR3: TGCGCCAGCAGCTGGGGGCCGGGACAGGAGAACACCGGGGAGCTGTTTTTT. The full variable domain, with the rest looked up from reference TRBV5-1 and TRBJ2-2, is KAGVTQTPRYLIKTRGQQVTLSCSPISGHRSVSWYQQTPGQGLQFLFEYFSETQRNKGNFPGRFSGRQFSNSRSEMNVSTLELGDSALYLCASSWGPGQENTGELFFGEGSRLTVL.

The chain combines TRBV27 with TRBJ1-6; 8 bases align to TRBD1. The CDR3 is 15 amino acids. CDR1 and CDR2 (germline): MNHEY, SMNVEV (reference sequence). The junction had 4 bases not matched to a gene; V was cut back by 7 bases and J by 2 bases. The DNA for the CDR3 is TGTGCCAGCAATACGGGACAGGCCTATAATTCACCCCTCCACTTT. Amino acids: CASNTGQAYNSPLHF.

The chain links TRBV20-1 to TRBJ2-3; D perhaps matches TRBD2 (6 bases). Trimming stripped 3 bases from V and 2 bases from J, with 24 bases between. Germline loops: CDR1 DFQATT, CDR2 SNEGSKA (reference sequence). The CDR3 consists of 18 residues. CDR3 residues: CSASVLEGLRTNTDTQYF. The DNA for the CDR3 is TGCAGTGCTAGTGTGTTGGAGGGCCTCCGCACTAACACAGATACGCAGTATTTT.

The chain employs TRBV5-4 and TRBJ2-1; TRBD1 aligns across 7 bases. V lost 5 bases and J lost 2; bases outside the gene matches: 13. This CDR3 contains 17 residues. Germline lookup yields CDR1 SGHNT and CDR2 YYREEE (reference sequence). The CDR3 DNA sequence: TGTGCCAGCAGATTCCACAACAGGGGAGTGCCCTACAATGAGCAGTTCTTC. Translation: CASRFHNRGVPYNEQFF.

The chain joins TRBV7-9 to TRBJ1-2; TRBD1 matches at 9 bases. The V segment lost 3 bases and the J segment 3 bases; nucleotides outside the gene matches: 2. The germline V gene has CDR1 SEHNR and CDR2 FQNEAQ (reference sequence). The CDR3 is 14 amino acids. This chain's CDR3 is CASSLGQGHYGYTF. CDR3 sequence (DNA): TGTGCCAGCAGCTTGGGACAGGGACACTATGGCTACACCTTC.

The chain employs TRBV7-2 and TRBJ2-3; maybe TRBD2 (6 bases). V lost 2 bases and J 1 base, leaving 22 bases between the germline ends. The CDR3 consists of 19 residues. Germline V gives CDR1 SGHTA, CDR2 FQGNSA. CDR3 DNA sequence: TGTGCCAGCAGCTTAAGGTCCGGGAGCGTCAACTTCGGCACAGATACGCAGTATTTT. Translated, it gives CASSLRSGSVNFGTDTQYF.

The chain has TRBV3-1 (or the pseudogene TRBV3-2) and TRBJ2-1; 8 bases match TRBD2. From germline, CDR1 is LGHDT and CDR2 YNNKEL (reference sequence). V dropped 8 bases and J dropped 8; count of bases not matched to a gene: 5. The CDR3 length is 12 residues. This CDR3 is CASRRGGHEQFF. The CDR3 DNA is TGTGCCAGCCGCCGGGGGGGGCATGAGCAGTTCTTC.

V and J are TRBV19 and TRBJ1-1; TRBD1 agrees at 7 bases. The CDR3 has 14 residues. Germline CDR1 LNHDA, CDR2 SQIVND (reference sequence). After removal of 6 bases from V and 6 bases from J, the junction contained 10 bases not matched to a gene. In DNA form, the CDR3 reads TGTGCCAGTAGAAGACAGGGCGGAGGCCCTGAAGCTTTCTTT. Its protein product is CASRRQGGGPEAFF.

The rearrangement joins TRBV5-6 to TRBJ2-2; no reliable D call. The V gene lost 5 bases and the J gene lost 6 bases, with 14 bases spanning the gap. Germline loops: CDR1 SGHDT, CDR2 YYEEEE. The CDR3 runs to 14 residues. The CDR3, as DNA: TGTGCCAGCAGTCCTCCGGGCCCATCCGGGGAGCTGTTTTTT. Translated: CASSPPGPSGELFF.

This clone was recorded only once. The chain links TRBV27 to TRBJ2-7; 12 bases match TRBD2. Trimming removed 6 bases from V and 3 bases from J; junction bases left unmatched: 6. The CDR3 consists of 15 residues. The germline CDR1 and CDR2 sequences are MNHEY and SMNVEV (reference sequence). DNA for the CDR3: TGTGCCAGCAGCCAGACTAGCGGGAGAGTCTACGAGCAGTACTTC. It is translated as CASSQTSGRVYEQYF.

V and J are TRBV7-9 and TRBJ2-3, with no clear D. The CDR3 spans 15 residues. The germline V gene has CDR1 SEHNR and CDR2 FQNEAQ (reference sequence). The V and J ends lost 4 bases and 2 bases respectively, with 13 bases between them. The CDR3 bases are TGTGCCAGCAGCTCTACCCCAGGATTCACAGATACGCAGTATTTT. Its translation is CASSSTPGFTDTQYF.

J is TRBJ2-2 and V is TRBV7-9, with TRBD1 matching over 8 bases. The V segment lost 2 bases and the J segment 0 bases; nucleotides outside the gene matches: 8. Germline CDR1 SEHNR, CDR2 FQNEAQ (reference sequence). The CDR3 covers 18 residues. The CDR3 loop reads CASSLPYRGSANTGELFF. As DNA, the CDR3 is TGTGCCAGCAGCTTACCCTACAGGGGGTCGGCGAACACCGGGGAGCTGTTTTTT.

The V call is TRBV6-5, the J call TRBJ2-1; D remains ambiguous. Per germline, CDR1 MNHEY and CDR2 SVGAGI. The CDR3 contains 15 residues. V lost 10 bases and J lost 8, with 24 bases in between. CDR3 sequence (DNA): TGTGCCAACCAAATAGCCGGCTCTGTCTTCGATGAGCAGTTCTTC. Protein product: CANQIAGSVFDEQFF.

The gene calls are TRBV5-1 and TRBJ1-4; a possible D gene is TRBD1 (5 bases). V was pared by 1 base and J by 2 bases, with 15 bases between. Germline V gives CDR1 SGHRS, CDR2 YFSETQ. CDR3 length equals 17 residues. In nucleotides, the CDR3 is TGCGCCAGCAGCTTGTGGGCGAACAAGGGGACTAATGAAAAACTGTTTTTT. Translating it yields CASSLWANKGTNEKLFF.

This rearrangement joins TRBV9 to TRBJ1-2, with a tentative D call TRBD1 (5 bases). CDR1 is SGDLS, CDR2 YYNGEE, per germline. The V and J ends lost 0 bases and 4 bases respectively, with 13 bases between them. The CDR3 extends over 15 amino acids. In DNA, the CDR3 is TGTGCCAGCAGCGTAGACCCCGGGACGCCCTATGGCTACACCTTC. It is translated as CASSVDPGTPYGYTF. The variable domain in full, completed from reference TRBV9 and TRBJ1-2, reads DSGVTQTPKHLITATGQRVTLRCSPRSGDLSVYWYQQSLDQGLQFLIQYYNGEERAKGNILERFSAQQFPDLHSELNLSSLELGDSALYFCASSVDPGTPYGYTFGSGTRLTVV.

The chain links TRBV29-1 to TRBJ1-1, with a tentative D call TRBD1 (6 bases). Germline V gene data show CDR1 as SQVTM and CDR2 as ANQGSEA. V lost 5 bases to trimming and J lost 1 base, with 17 bases between them. The CDR3 is made up of 15 amino acids. The CDR3 sequence: CSVLMARGGNTEAFF. The CDR3 DNA sequence: TGCAGCGTTCTCATGGCCCGAGGGGGGAACACTGAAGCTTTCTTT.

The chain employs TRBV5-1 and TRBJ2-3; TRBD2 matches at 9 bases. The CDR3 spans 16 residues. The junction had 2 bases not matched to a gene; V was cut back by 0 bases and J by 0 bases. CDR1 is SGHRS, CDR2 YFSETQ, per germline. CDR3 nucleotide sequence: TGCGCCAGCAGCTTGGCGGCGGGAGGGAGCACAGATACGCAGTATTTT. It specifies CASSLAAGGSTDTQYF.

The gene calls are TRBV20-1 and TRBJ2-5, with 13 bases matching TRBD2. Germline V gene data show CDR1 as DFQATT and CDR2 as SNEGSKA (reference sequence). V dropped 3 bases and J dropped 0; count of bases not matched to a gene: 13. CDR3 length: 19 amino acids. The CDR3 protein is CSASLQGLAGPIYQETQYF. The DNA of the CDR3 is TGCAGTGCTAGTCTACAGGGACTAGCGGGGCCCATTTACCAAGAGACCCAGTACTTC.

CDR3 sequence: CATSRVFGDGSEKLFF. In nucleotides, the CDR3 is TGTGCCACCAGCAGAGTTTTCGGGGACGGATCTGAAAAACTGTTTTTT. The V call is TRBV15, the J call TRBJ1-4, with a possible D match to TRBD1 (5 bases). The CDR3 consists of 16 residues. V lost 1 base and J lost 7, with 16 bases in between. Per the germline V gene, CDR1 is LNHNV and CDR2 is YYDKDF (reference sequence). The full variable domain, rest sourced from reference TRBV15 and TRBJ1-4, is DAMVIQNPRYQVTQFGKPVTLSCSQTLNHNVMYWYQQKSSQAPKLLFHYYDKDFNNEADTPDNFQSRRPNTSFCFLDIRSPGLGDTAMYLCATSRVFGDGSEKLFFGSGTQLSVL.